These 7 T cell receptor beta chains were sequenced from one sample in a study of blood T cell repertoires in COVID-19. Clones were sequenced by immunoSEQ multiplex PCR, and TCRdb holds only the in-frame ones, with some missing. This sample has a few hundred thousand clones, with about 92% found just once. The material sequenced was PBMCs or T cells enriched from blood (not recorded which). The source is a woman aged 30 to 39 who had recovered from COVID-19.

Only a few counts were recorded for this clone. The chain joins TRBV28 to TRBJ1-5, with a weak D call TRBD1 (6 bases). Germline CDR1 is MDHEN and CDR2 is SYDVKM. Between the trimmed V and J ends, which lost 5 bases and 0 bases, there was a span of 17 bases. The CDR3 is made up of 17 amino acids. The DNA of the CDR3 is TGTGCCAGCAGTCCCCCTGAGGGGGTTAATAGCAATCAGCCCCAGCATTTT. As protein: CASSPPEGVNSNQPQHF.

The J gene is TRBJ2-3, the V gene TRBV5-5; TRBD1 aligns across 11 bases. The germline V gene encodes CDR1 SGHKS and CDR2 YYEKEE (reference sequence). Trimming removed 4 bases from V and 6 bases from J; junction bases left unmatched: 4. The CDR3 sequence is 14 residues long. CDR3 residues: CASSLGQGEDTQYF. In DNA, the CDR3 is TGTGCCAGCAGCCTGGGACAGGGGGAGGATACGCAGTATTTT.

The chain uses TRBV30 and TRBJ1-1, with D perhaps TRBD1 (6 bases). With 5 bases removed from V and 1 base from J, the gap between germline ends came to 11 bases. In germline, CDR1 is GTSNPN, CDR2 SVGIG (reference sequence). The CDR3 contains 13 residues. The CDR3 bases are TGTGCCTGGGCTAGGACAGCGAACACTGAAGCTTTCTTT. Translating it yields CAWARTANTEAFF.

This chain joins TRBV28 and TRBJ1-1; D might be TRBD1 (5 bases). The V end lost 7 bases, the J end lost 1 base, and 16 bases lay between the germline ends. The germline V gene has CDR1 MDHEN and CDR2 SYDVKM. There are 15 residues in the CDR3. DNA of the CDR3: TGTGCCAGCACTAATAGCCCCGGACAGAACACTGAAGCTTTCTTT. Protein sequence: CASTNSPGQNTEAFF.

The rearrangement joins TRBV7-2 to TRBJ2-2, with D tentatively TRBD2 (6 bases). This CDR3 contains 18 residues. CDR1 is SGHTA and CDR2 is FQGNSA in the germline V gene. V lost 3 bases to trimming and J lost 7 bases, with 24 bases between them. CDR3 sequence: CASSFKQSPSVHGGELFF. The CDR3 nucleotides are TGTGCCAGCAGCTTCAAACAGAGCCCTAGCGTCCACGGCGGGGAGCTGTTTTTT. The full variable domain, rest sourced from reference TRBV7-2 and TRBJ2-2, is GAGVSQSPSNKVTEKGKDVELRCDPISGHTALYWYRQSLGQGLEFLIYFQGNSAPDKSGLPSDRFSAERTGGSVSTLTIQRTQQEDSAVYLCASSFKQSPSVHGGELFFGEGSRLTVL.

The J gene is TRBJ1-5, the V gene TRBV2; D not certain. V lost 10 bases and J 0 bases, leaving 10 bases between the germline ends. The CDR3 has 13 residues. Germline lookup yields CDR1 SNHLY and CDR2 FYNNEI. CDR3 sequence reads: CATTVNSNQPQHF. In DNA, the CDR3 is TGTGCCACCACGGTTAATAGCAATCAGCCCCAGCATTTT.

This chain connects TRBV28 to TRBJ2-3; TRBD2 might be the D (7 bases). The CDR3 is 18 amino acids. Trimming removed 3 bases at V and 4 bases at J, with 23 bases between. Germline V gene data show CDR1 as MDHEN and CDR2 as SYDVKM. The CDR3 protein is CASSFPRFWGGGADTQYF. For the CDR3, the DNA is TGTGCCAGCAGTTTCCCCCGGTTTTGGGGAGGGGGAGCAGATACGCAGTATTTT.